The next 21 T cell receptor beta chains were all read from a single sample in a study of blood T cell repertoires in COVID-19. Only in-frame clones appear in the TCRdb table, and some are missing; sequencing was by immunoSEQ multiplex PCR. This sample has 100,000 to 150,000 clones, with 86% found just once. Source material: peripheral blood. The receptors were sampled from a woman between 65 and 79 years old with COVID-19, enrolled during active disease.

The genes are TRBV7-2 and TRBJ1-6, with 9 bases that match TRBD1. The V segment lost 5 bases and the J segment 8 bases; nucleotides outside the gene matches: 7. The CDR3 length is 15 residues. Per the germline V gene, CDR1 is SGHTA and CDR2 is FQGNSA. The CDR3 loop reads CASSIGQGRYSPLHF. The CDR3 nucleotides read TGTGCCAGCAGCATTGGACAGGGGAGATATTCACCCCTCCACTTT.

This clone was observed a handful of times. The chain combines TRBV12-3 or TRBV12-4 with TRBJ2-7, with D possibly TRBD2 on 6 matching bases. The CDR3 extends over 12 amino acids. Deletions cut 8 bases from V and 4 bases from J, with 12 bases between. CDR3 coding DNA: TGTGCCAGCGGGGGGAATCCATACGAGCAGTACTTC. It translates to CASGGNPYEQYF.

The chain uses TRBV6-2 or TRBV6-3 and TRBJ1-5, with D possibly matching TRBD1 (5 bases). Trimming stripped 4 bases from V and 0 bases from J, with 19 bases between. The germline CDR1 and CDR2 sequences are MNHEY and SVGEGT. The CDR3 runs to 18 residues. CDR3 in amino acids: CASSSDPSGIYSNQPQHF. In DNA form, the CDR3 reads TGTGCCAGCAGTTCTGACCCCTCAGGGATTTATAGCAATCAGCCCCAGCATTTT.

The chain recombines TRBV11-2 with TRBJ1-2; D is ambiguous. CDR1 and CDR2 from the germline V gene are SGHAT and FQNNGV. The CDR3 runs to 14 residues. V was cut by 0 bases and J by 7 bases, with 12 bases left in between. The CDR3 DNA sequence: TGTGCCAGCAGCTTAGATTACGAGGGAAGTGGCTACACCTTC. Translated: CASSLDYEGSGYTF.

This clone has a single count. The rearrangement uses TRBV3-1 (or the pseudogene TRBV3-2) and TRBJ1-3, with 10 bases aligning to TRBD1. V shed 3 bases and J 0 bases; nucleotides not matched to a gene: 2. The CDR3 is made up of 16 amino acids. Germline V lookup: CDR1 LGHDT, CDR2 YNNKEL (reference sequence). The CDR3 sequence is CASSQGDRGSGNTIYF. The CDR3 DNA is TGTGCCAGCAGCCAGGGGGACAGGGGCTCTGGAAACACCATATATTTT.

The V gene is TRBV5-1, the J gene TRBJ2-5; 7 bases match TRBD1. Germline trimming cut 2 bases from V and 0 bases from J; bases unmatched to any gene: 7. Germline assignment: CDR1 SGHRS and CDR2 YFSETQ. CDR3 size: 16 residues. The CDR3 coding sequence is TGCGCCAGCAGCTTAACCGGGACAGCTAACCAAGAGACCCAGTACTTC. Amino acids: CASSLTGTANQETQYF.

This chain connects TRBV6-6 to TRBJ2-3, with a tentative D call TRBD2 (5 bases). Deletions cut 6 bases from V and 2 bases from J, with 15 bases between. Germline loops: CDR1 MNHNY, CDR2 SVGAGI (reference sequence). The CDR3 length is 15 residues. The CDR3 region is CASSQQRTYTDTQYF. CDR3 sequence (DNA): TGTGCCAGCAGCCAACAGAGGACTTACACAGATACGCAGTATTTT.

The chain joins TRBV5-1 to TRBJ2-4; possible D gene TRBD2, 5 bases. Germline CDR1 and CDR2: SGHRS and YFSETQ. With 4 bases removed from V and 0 bases from J, the gap between germline ends came to 17 bases. This CDR3 has 17 residues. DNA of the CDR3: TGCGCCAGCAGCAGGCAAACTAGGCCCCTAGCCAAAAACATTCAGTACTTC. Translating it yields CASSRQTRPLAKNIQYF.

This chain uses TRBV5-1 with TRBJ1-4, with D tentatively TRBD1 (6 bases). The germline V gene encodes CDR1 SGHRS and CDR2 YFSETQ. This CDR3 is 14 amino acids long. Deletions cut 3 bases from V and 4 bases from J, with 10 bases between. In DNA, the CDR3 is TGCGCCAGCAGCTCCACAGGGCGTAATGAAAAACTGTTTTTT. Translated, it gives CASSSTGRNEKLFF.

The chain is built from TRBV4-1 and TRBJ2-3; 8 nucleotides line up with TRBD2. CDR1 is MGHRA and CDR2 is YSYEKL in the germline V gene. This CDR3 has 15 amino acids. Trimming cost V 4 bases and J 5 bases; bases outside gene matches: 8. CDR3 sequence reads: CASSPEAGARDTQYF. Written as DNA, the CDR3 is TGCGCCAGCAGCCCGGAAGCGGGGGCCCGAGATACGCAGTATTTT.

V gene TRBV29-1 combines with J gene TRBJ1-2; TRBD1 aligns across 7 bases. Germline V gene data show CDR1 as SQVTM and CDR2 as ANQGSEA. The CDR3 length is 13 residues. The J segment lost 5 bases and the V segment lost 4 bases, leaving 7 bases of the junction unmatched. The CDR3 DNA reads TGCAGCGTTGCGACCGGGACAGATTATGGCTACACCTTC. This encodes CSVATGTDYGYTF.

This chain links TRBV6-4 with TRBJ1-2, with TRBD1 matching 9 bases. The length of the CDR3 is 15 residues. V dropped 6 bases and J dropped 4; count of bases not matched to a gene: 9. Germline V gives CDR1 MRHNA, CDR2 SNTAGT. DNA for the CDR3: TGTGCCAGCAGCCGGCGGCAGGACAGGGGCTATGGCTACACCTTC. As protein: CASSRRQDRGYGYTF.

This clone was observed a single time. V usage is TRBV24-1 and J usage is TRBJ2-1; D call uncertain. V was trimmed by 3 bases and J by 4 bases, leaving 3 bases between them. The CDR3 has 12 residues. Germline V gives CDR1 KGHDR, CDR2 SFDVKD. CDR3 sequence (DNA): TGTGCCACCAGTGATCCTTACAATGAGCAGTTCTTC. It is translated as CATSDPYNEQFF.

This sequence joins TRBV18 and TRBJ2-7; 7 bases agree with TRBD1. V lost 2 bases, J lost 2 bases, and 3 bases stayed unmatched. CDR1 KGHSH and CDR2 LQKENI come from the germline V gene. The CDR3 extends over 14 amino acids. The CDR3 bases are TGTGCCAGCTCACCAAACAGGGGTACCTACGAGCAGTACTTC. Translated, it gives CASSPNRGTYEQYF.

This chain joins TRBV5-1 and TRBJ1-3; tentative D call: TRBD1 (6 bases). This CDR3 is built from 18 residues. From germline, CDR1 is SGHRS and CDR2 YFSETQ. The V and J ends lost 4 bases and 0 bases respectively, with 20 bases between them. The CDR3 bases are TGCGCCAGCAGCCCAGAGGGGAACAGGGCCAACTCTGGAAACACCATATATTTT. Translating gives CASSPEGNRANSGNTIYF.

The CDR3 nucleotides are TGTGCCAGCAGCCAGAAGGCGGTCGAAAAACTGTTTTTT. It is translated as CASSQKAVEKLFF. This chain links TRBV7-9 with TRBJ1-4; D is uncertain. Trimming took 5 bases from V and 8 from J, leaving 12 bases between them. Germline loops: CDR1 SEHNR, CDR2 FQNEAQ (reference sequence). The CDR3 has 13 amino acids.

J is TRBJ2-7 and V is TRBV10-3; the match to TRBD1 covers 9 bases. The CDR3 has 17 amino acids. The J segment lost 5 bases and the V segment lost 3 bases, leaving 14 bases of the junction unmatched. Germline CDR1 is ENHRY and CDR2 is SYGVKD. CDR3 residues: CAISDAEGWTGVHEQYF. The CDR3 DNA is TGTGCCATCAGTGATGCGGAGGGGTGGACAGGGGTTCACGAGCAGTACTTC.

This clone was counted a single time. The chain couples TRBV9 to TRBJ1-2; maybe TRBD1 (6 bases). The ends were cut back, 0 bases at V and 4 bases at J, with 7 bases in the middle. CDR3 length: 13 residues. Germline loops: CDR1 SGDLS, CDR2 YYNGEE. The CDR3 loop is CASSVEGGYGYTF. CDR3 coding DNA: TGTGCCAGCAGCGTAGAAGGGGGCTATGGCTACACCTTC.

V gene TRBV6-5 combines with J gene TRBJ2-1; TRBD2 might be the D (7 bases). Germline loops: CDR1 MNHEY, CDR2 SVGAGI. Trimming removed 8 bases at V and 7 bases at J, with 21 bases between. The CDR3 consists of 15 residues. CDR3 sequence reads: CASSGDLAGVNEQFF. CDR3 DNA: TGTGCCAGCTCAGGGGACCTGGCGGGGGTGAATGAGCAGTTCTTC.

The chain carries TRBV28 and TRBJ2-1; 7 bases map to TRBD1. The length of the CDR3 is 16 residues. Trimming took 2 bases from V and 6 from J; bases not matched to a gene: 10. Germline values: CDR1 MDHEN, CDR2 SYDVKM. The chain's CDR3 is CASSLLTGSPGNEQFF. The CDR3 region has the DNA TGTGCCAGCAGTTTACTGACAGGGAGTCCTGGCAATGAGCAGTTCTTC.

CDR3 nucleotide sequence: TGTGCCATCAGTGATCGCCCCCCTAATAGCGGGGCTAACTACAATGAGCAGTTCTTC. Its translation is CAISDRPPNSGANYNEQFF. The chain couples TRBV10-3 to TRBJ2-1, with 8 bases matching TRBD2. Per the germline V gene, CDR1 is ENHRY and CDR2 is SYGVKD. The trim removed 3 bases at V and 3 bases at J, leaving 16 bases unmatched. CDR3 length equals 19 residues.